Presented here are 26 T cell receptor beta chains from one specimen sequenced in a study of T cell repertoires in ileal Crohn's disease. The time point denotes: inflamed ileum from the surgical specimen. Assay: immunoSEQ multiplex PCR; the TCRdb copy retains only in-frame clones and omits some. Among roughly 15,000 clones, 75% to 80% were seen once, and the ten largest hold roughly 4%. The sample consisted of ileal tissue. All receptors come from an adult with Crohn's disease.

V is TRBV11-2 and J is TRBJ1-2, with D possibly TRBD1 on 5 matching bases. This CDR3 comprises 15 residues. V dropped 5 bases and J dropped 4 bases, with 17 bases sitting between them. Germline lookup yields CDR1 SGHAT and CDR2 FQNNGV. The CDR3 DNA reads as TGTGCCAGCAGCCCCCATGGGGGGGATACCTATGGCTACACCTTC. Translating gives CASSPHGGDTYGYTF. The complete variable domain, with remaining parts taken from reference TRBV11-2 and TRBJ1-2, reads EAGVAQSPRYKIIEKRQSVAFWCNPISGHATLYWYQQILGQGPKLLIQFQNNGVVDDSQLPKDRFSAERLKGVDSTLKIQPAKLEDSAVYLCASSPHGGDTYGYTFGSGTRLTVV.

CDR3 sequence: CASSPSRGTDTQYF. The CDR3 bases are TGTGCCAGTAGTCCCAGCCGGGGCACAGATACGCAGTATTTT. The rearrangement uses TRBV19 and TRBJ2-3; no reliable D call. V was cut by 5 bases and J by 1 base, with 10 bases left in between. The length of the CDR3 is 14 residues. Germline CDR1 LNHDA, CDR2 SQIVND (reference sequence).

The V call is TRBV5-1, the J call TRBJ2-2; TRBD2 aligns across 10 bases. V trimming: 7 bases; J trimming: 6 bases; junction bases outside the gene matches: 6. The CDR3 covers 14 residues. Germline values: CDR1 SGHRS, CDR2 YFSETQ. In DNA form, the CDR3 reads TGCGCCAGCGCCGAAGCGGGAGGGGCCGGGGAGCTGTTTTTT. It yields the protein CASAEAGGAGELFF.

The V gene is TRBV5-5, the J gene TRBJ2-4, with TRBD2 matching over 8 bases. V lost 3 bases, J lost 1 base, and 15 bases stayed unmatched. The CDR3 has 19 residues. Germline lookup yields CDR1 SGHKS and CDR2 YYEKEE (reference sequence). The CDR3 reads CASSSDPGGVLMAKNIQYF. CDR3 nucleotide sequence: TGTGCCAGCAGCTCCGACCCGGGAGGGGTACTCATGGCCAAAAACATTCAGTACTTC.

The chain couples TRBV7-8 to TRBJ2-7; the match to TRBD1 covers 10 bases. Germline CDR1 and CDR2: SGHVS and FQNEAQ. Unmatched junction bases numbered 21, after V lost 5 bases and J lost 5 bases. This CDR3 has 19 amino acids. As DNA, the CDR3 is TGTGCCAGCAGCCTTAGTGGGGACAGGGGAAGCGCCCGAGGAAACGAGCAGTACTTC. This codes for CASSLSGDRGSARGNEQYF.

J is TRBJ2-1 and V is TRBV7-9; the match to TRBD2 covers 8 bases. CDR3 size: 15 residues. Germline CDR1 SEHNR, CDR2 FQNEAQ (reference sequence). Trimming at V came to 5 bases and at J to 0 bases, leaving 3 bases not matched to a gene. CDR3 sequence reads: CASSISGSSYNEQFF. CDR3 nucleotide sequence: TGTGCCAGCAGCATCAGCGGGAGCTCCTACAATGAGCAGTTCTTC.

This chain uses TRBV5-1 with TRBJ2-3; D might be TRBD1 (6 bases). In germline, CDR1 is SGHRS, CDR2 YFSETQ. V was pared by 5 bases and J by 2 bases, with 12 bases between. The CDR3 contains 14 residues. CDR3 protein: CASSSDRPTDTQYF. The CDR3 nucleotides are TGCGCCAGCAGTTCGGACAGACCCACAGATACGCAGTATTTT.

V and J are TRBV7-8 and TRBJ1-2; possibly TRBD1 for D (6 bases). CDR1 SGHVS and CDR2 FQNEAQ come from the germline V gene. Trimming stripped 4 bases from V and 8 bases from J, with 8 bases between. The CDR3 runs to 11 residues. CDR3 in DNA: TGTGCCAGCAGCTCCGACAGGGGCTACACCTTC. It translates to CASSSDRGYTF.

This clone counts as medium-sized. The genes are TRBV5-1 and TRBJ2-1; 8 bases map to TRBD2. Germline CDR1 is SGHRS and CDR2 is YFSETQ. The CDR3 is made up of 15 amino acids. The V gene end was trimmed by 4 bases and the J gene end by 5 bases; junction bases not matched to a gene: 8. In DNA, the CDR3 is TGCGCCAGCAGCGTGTATCCCGGGGGGGACAATGAGCAGTTCTTC. Translated: CASSVYPGGDNEQFF.

V gene TRBV2 combines with J gene TRBJ1-1, with 10 bases fitting TRBD1. The trim removed 5 bases at V and 4 bases at J, leaving 7 bases unmatched. Germline lookup yields CDR1 SNHLY and CDR2 FYNNEI. The CDR3 sequence is 15 residues long. The CDR3 DNA reads as TGTGCCAGCAGTTACACCGGGACAGGGGCCACTGAAGCTTTCTTT. This codes for CASSYTGTGATEAFF.

This chain uses TRBV28 with TRBJ2-7; 8 bases agree with TRBD2. CDR1 MDHEN and CDR2 SYDVKM come from the germline V gene. The CDR3 consists of 15 residues. The junction had 11 bases not matched to a gene; V was cut back by 6 bases and J by 4 bases. CDR3 region: CASRPTVAGSYEQYF. The CDR3 bases are TGTGCCAGCAGACCCACTGTAGCGGGATCTTACGAGCAGTACTTC.

The gene calls are TRBV6-1 and TRBJ1-4; TRBD1 agrees at 8 bases. CDR3 length: 15 amino acids. The germline CDR1 and CDR2 sequences are MNHNS and SASEGT. Trimming at V came to 6 bases and at J to 4 bases, leaving 7 bases not matched to a gene. The CDR3 coding sequence is TGTGCCAGCAGAACGGGACAGGCTCGTAATGAAAAACTGTTTTTT. Its protein is CASRTGQARNEKLFF.

This chain joins TRBV5-1 and TRBJ1-2; a weak D match, TRBD1 (6 bases). Trimming pared 2 bases from V and 8 bases from J, leaving 13 bases between. In germline, CDR1 is SGHRS, CDR2 YFSETQ. This CDR3 contains 13 residues. This CDR3 reads CASSFEGQRGYTF. The CDR3 nucleotides read TGCGCCAGCAGCTTTGAAGGACAGAGGGGCTACACCTTC.

The chain is built from TRBV28 and TRBJ2-7; D is undetermined. Germline V lookup: CDR1 MDHEN, CDR2 SYDVKM. The V and J ends lost 5 bases and 4 bases respectively, with 9 bases between them. This CDR3 region has 12 residues. The CDR3 here is CASSTYTYEQYF. The CDR3 nucleotides read TGTGCCAGCAGTACCTACACGTACGAGCAGTACTTC.

The DNA of the CDR3 is TGTGCCAGCAGCCCGGGAGGTGAGACCCAGTACTTC. Translated: CASSPGGETQYF. This sequence joins TRBV6-5 and TRBJ2-5, with TRBD2 identical over 7 bases. This CDR3 contains 12 residues. The trim removed 6 bases at V and 5 bases at J, leaving 3 bases unmatched. CDR1 is MNHEY and CDR2 is SVGAGI in the germline V gene.

This clone was detected a few times. The rearrangement links TRBV27 to TRBJ2-1; D is ambiguous. CDR3 length: 14 amino acids. CDR1 is MNHEY and CDR2 is SMNVEV in the germline V gene (reference sequence). With 3 bases removed from V and 5 bases from J, the gap between germline ends came to 11 bases. CDR3 sequence: CASSLGSTNNEQFF. CDR3 in DNA: TGTGCCAGCAGTTTGGGGTCAACGAACAATGAGCAGTTCTTC.

The V gene is TRBV11-2, the J gene TRBJ2-1; TRBD2 is a possible D gene (6 bases). Trimming removed 3 bases from V and 6 bases from J, with 9 bases in between. The V gene's germline CDR1 is SGHAT and CDR2 FQNNGV. The CDR3 length is 13 residues. This CDR3 reads CASSFSGSNEQFF. The DNA for the CDR3 is TGTGCCAGCAGCTTCAGCGGGTCCAATGAGCAGTTCTTC.

The V and J genes are TRBV5-4 and TRBJ1-1, with 10 bases identical to TRBD1. Germline V gives CDR1 SGHNT, CDR2 YYREEE (reference sequence). V shed 4 bases, J shed 4 bases, and the junction held 19 bases outside the gene matches. The CDR3 has 19 amino acids. The CDR3 sequence is CASSPGQGSRAIGGTEAFF. CDR3 DNA sequence: TGTGCCAGCAGCCCGGGACAGGGGTCTCGTGCTATAGGGGGCACTGAAGCTTTCTTT. Supplemented by reference TRBV5-4 and TRBJ1-1, the full variable domain reads ETGVTQSPTHLIKTRGQQVTLRCSSQSGHNTVSWYQQALGQGPQFIFQYYREEENGRGNFPPRFSGLQFPNYSSELNVNALELDDSALYLCASSPGQGSRAIGGTEAFFGQGTRLTVV.

By share, this clone counts as medium-sized. The J gene is TRBJ2-7, the V gene TRBV5-8, with 11 positions matching TRBD1. Germline trimming cut 3 bases from V and 4 bases from J; bases unmatched to any gene: 6. Germline CDR1 and CDR2: SGHTS and YDEGEE. The CDR3 covers 15 residues. CDR3 amino acids: CASSSRTGGSYEQYF. CDR3 nucleotide sequence: TGTGCCAGCAGCTCCAGGACAGGGGGCTCGTACGAGCAGTACTTC.

On this clone: Other nucleotide sequences from this sample produce the same CDR3. The V call is TRBV5-5, the J call TRBJ2-7, with 10 bases fitting TRBD2. This CDR3 has 13 amino acids. The junction had 4 bases not matched to a gene; V was cut back by 7 bases and J by 3 bases. CDR1 and CDR2 from the germline V gene are SGHKS and YYEKEE (reference sequence). CDR3 protein: CASSPSGGYEQYF. In nucleotides, the CDR3 is TGTGCCAGCTCCCCTAGCGGGGGCTACGAGCAGTACTTC.

The chain couples TRBV7-2 to TRBJ1-1; D unresolved. This CDR3 contains 15 residues. Germline V gene lookup returns CDR1 SGHTA and CDR2 FQGNSA. Trimming pared 5 bases from V and 4 bases from J, leaving 17 bases between. DNA for the CDR3: TGTGCCAGCAGCCTAAGTACCGGAGGGAGCACTGAAGCTTTCTTT. This codes for CASSLSTGGSTEAFF. Full variable domain (outside the CDR3, taken from reference TRBV7-2 and TRBJ1-1): GAGVSQSPSNKVTEKGKDVELRCDPISGHTALYWYRQSLGQGLEFLIYFQGNSAPDKSGLPSDRFSAERTGGSVSTLTIQRTQQEDSAVYLCASSLSTGGSTEAFFGQGTRLTVV.

In its sample, this clone is large. V is TRBV9 and J is TRBJ2-5, with D perhaps matching TRBD2 (5 bases). V lost 3 bases, J lost 1 base, and 10 bases lay in between. Germline V gene lookup returns CDR1 SGDLS and CDR2 YYNGEE. The CDR3 extends over 14 amino acids. Here the CDR3 DNA reads TGTGCCAGCAGCGGTGACCGGGGCCAAGAGACCCAGTACTTC. It is translated as CASSGDRGQETQYF.

This clone was observed a few times. This sequence joins TRBV5-5 and TRBJ2-1, with 7 bases aligning to TRBD1. Germline CDR1 SGHKS, CDR2 YYEKEE (reference sequence). The CDR3 has 14 residues. Losses at the gene ends were 1 base for V and 3 bases for J; bases not matched to a gene: 1. The CDR3 DNA is TGTGCCAGCAGCTTGTCAGGGGGCTACAATGAGCAGTTCTTC. Its protein product is CASSLSGGYNEQFF.

The gene calls are TRBV29-1 and TRBJ1-5, with TRBD1 matching 8 bases. CDR1 SQVTM and CDR2 ANQGSEA come from the germline V gene. The V and J ends lost 6 bases and 5 bases, in that order; junction bases with no gene match: 3. This CDR3 comprises 12 residues. The CDR3 DNA is TGCAGCGTCGGACAGGGCTATCAGCCCCAGCATTTT. It encodes CSVGQGYQPQHF.

This clone was seen a single time. V and J are TRBV28 and TRBJ2-7; 7 bases are shared with TRBD2. Germline values: CDR1 MDHEN, CDR2 SYDVKM. The CDR3 extends over 13 amino acids. With V trimmed by 10 bases and J by 0 bases, 6 bases remained unmatched. CDR3 in DNA: TGTGCCATTCTAGCGGAGAGCTCCTACGAGCAGTACTTC. Encoded protein: CAILAESSYEQYF.

This chain connects TRBV2 to TRBJ2-1, with 10 nucleotides matching TRBD2. The CDR3 is made up of 16 amino acids. With 2 bases clipped from V and 4 bases from J, the junction kept 5 bases outside the gene matches. Germline V CDR1 and CDR2: SNHLY, FYNNEI. In nucleotides, the CDR3 is TGTGCCAGCAGTGAACAGGGTAGCGGGGGGTACAATGAGCAGTTCTTC. It translates to CASSEQGSGGYNEQFF.